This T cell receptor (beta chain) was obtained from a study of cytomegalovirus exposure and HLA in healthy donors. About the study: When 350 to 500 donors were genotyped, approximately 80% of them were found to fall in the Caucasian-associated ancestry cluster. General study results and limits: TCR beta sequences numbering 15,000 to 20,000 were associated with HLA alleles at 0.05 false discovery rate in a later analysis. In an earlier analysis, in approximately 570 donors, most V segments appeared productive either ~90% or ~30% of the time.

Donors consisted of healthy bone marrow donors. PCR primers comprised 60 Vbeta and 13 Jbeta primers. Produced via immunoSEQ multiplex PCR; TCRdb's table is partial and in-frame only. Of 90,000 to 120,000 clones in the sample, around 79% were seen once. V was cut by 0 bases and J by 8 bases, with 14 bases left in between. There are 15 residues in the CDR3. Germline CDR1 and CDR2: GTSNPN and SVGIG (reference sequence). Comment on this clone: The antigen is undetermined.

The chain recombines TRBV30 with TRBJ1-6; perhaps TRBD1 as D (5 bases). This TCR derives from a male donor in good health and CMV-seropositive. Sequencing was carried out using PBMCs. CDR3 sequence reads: CAWSVRRGRDSPLHF. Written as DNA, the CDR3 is TGTGCCTGGAGTGTACGGCGGGGGAGAGATTCACCCCTCCACTTT. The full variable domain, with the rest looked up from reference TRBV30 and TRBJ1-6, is SQTIHQWPATLVQPVGSPLSLECTVEGTSNPNLYWYRQAAGRGLQLLFYSVGIGQISSEVPQNLSASRPQDRQFILSSKKLLLSDSGFYLCAWSVRRGRDSPLHFGNGTRLTVT.